Presented here are 7 T cell receptor beta chains from one specimen sequenced in a study of beta chain features in type 1 diabetes. The investigators reverse transcribed all of the isolated RNA, so they sequenced expressed TCRB transcripts. Profiling relied on immunoSEQ multiplex PCR, and the TCRdb table lists in-frame clones only, not all of them. The data show 240,000 or so clones, 25% to 35% seen once. The material sequenced was central memory CD4+ T cells from blood. All receptors derive from a man between 25 and 39 years old in good health.

V and J are TRBV5-4 and TRBJ1-5, with 9 bases aligning to TRBD1. Germline values: CDR1 SGHNT, CDR2 YYREEE (reference sequence). V lost 4 bases, J lost 5 bases, and 7 bases stayed unmatched. This CDR3 has 15 residues. The CDR3 region is CASSPGQGKDQPQHF. The CDR3 DNA sequence: TGTGCCAGCAGCCCGGGACAGGGCAAGGATCAGCCCCAGCATTTT.

The chain carries TRBV5-1 and TRBJ1-2; D might be TRBD1 (5 bases). V lost 3 bases and J lost 3, with 18 bases in between. The CDR3 length is 16 residues. Germline-derived CDR1 and CDR2 are SGHRS and YFSETQ. The CDR3 region is CASSSGTSSWDYGYTF. The DNA of the CDR3 is TGCGCCAGCAGCTCGGGGACCTCGTCCTGGGACTATGGCTACACCTTC. Looking up the rest from reference TRBV5-1 and TRBJ1-2 gives the full variable domain: KAGVTQTPRYLIKTRGQQVTLSCSPISGHRSVSWYQQTPGQGLQFLFEYFSETQRNKGNFPGRFSGRQFSNSRSEMNVSTLELGDSALYLCASSSGTSSWDYGYTFGSGTRLTVV.

Only a few counts were recorded for this clone. This rearrangement joins TRBV6-1 to TRBJ2-4; TRBD1 aligns across 8 bases. The CDR3 is 15 amino acids. Germline CDR1 and CDR2: MNHNS and SASEGT. V gave up 3 bases and J gave up 7 bases; unmatched junction bases: 8. CDR3 amino acids: CASSDGSTGVNIQYF. DNA for the CDR3: TGTGCCAGCAGTGATGGATCGACAGGGGTCAACATTCAGTACTTC.

This clone has more than one count but fewer than ten. The V call is TRBV23-1, the J call TRBJ1-1, with D unresolved. TRBV23-1 is noted as an ORF with a role that remains uncertain. CDR3 length: 14 residues. V was cut by 2 bases and J by 10 bases, with 17 bases left in between. As DNA, the CDR3 is TGCGCCAGCAGTCAAGGATTCTCGACCCACGGAGCTTTCTTT. It translates to CASSQGFSTHGAFF.

This chain joins TRBV9 and TRBJ1-3; D is possibly TRBD1 (6 bases). The germline V gene has CDR1 SGDLS and CDR2 YYNGEE. Deletions cut 3 bases from V and 2 bases from J, with 12 bases between. The CDR3 contains 15 residues. The CDR3 spells CASSGGDTAGNTIYF. In DNA form, the CDR3 reads TGTGCCAGCAGCGGAGGGGACACTGCTGGAAACACCATATATTTT.

The V call is TRBV18, the J call TRBJ2-5; D remains unclear. The CDR3 is made up of 14 amino acids. Trimming removed 3 bases at V and 4 bases at J, with 12 bases between. Germline V gene data show CDR1 as KGHSH and CDR2 as LQKENI. CDR3 sequence (DNA): TGTGCCAGCTCACCCGAGGAGCTTAGAGAGACCCAGTACTTC. Translating it yields CASSPEELRETQYF.

V gene TRBV6-6 combines with J gene TRBJ2-4, with D maybe TRBD1 (6 bases). Trimming took 4 bases from V and 0 from J, leaving 10 bases between them. The CDR3 contains 15 residues. Germline V gene data show CDR1 as MNHNY and CDR2 as SVGAGI (reference sequence). DNA for the CDR3: TGTGCCAGCAGTTCGGACAGAGGAGCCAAAAACATTCAGTACTTC. Its translation: CASSSDRGAKNIQYF.